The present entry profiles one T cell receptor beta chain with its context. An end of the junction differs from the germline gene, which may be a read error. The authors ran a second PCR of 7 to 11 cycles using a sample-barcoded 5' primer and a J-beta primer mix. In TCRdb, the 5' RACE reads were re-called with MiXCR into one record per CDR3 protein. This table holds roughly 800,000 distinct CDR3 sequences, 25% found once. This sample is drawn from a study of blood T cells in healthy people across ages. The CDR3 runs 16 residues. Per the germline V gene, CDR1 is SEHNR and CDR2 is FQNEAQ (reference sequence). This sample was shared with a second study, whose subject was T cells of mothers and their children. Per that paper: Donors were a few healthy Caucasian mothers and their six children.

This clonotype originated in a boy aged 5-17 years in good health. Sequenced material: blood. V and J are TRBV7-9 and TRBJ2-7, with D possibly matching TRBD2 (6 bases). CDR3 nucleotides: TGTGCCAGCAGCCCGGAGGGCTCCCAAGGCTCCCACGAGCAGTACTTC. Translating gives CASSPEGSQGSHEQYF.